Below are 28 T cell receptor beta chains sequenced from a single sample in a study of T-cell reconstitution after alpha-beta-depleted transplantation in children. During its preparation, the TCRbeta library received unique molecular identifiers. MiXCR, applied by TCRdb to the PCR reads, yields one record per CDR3 protein. The sample has about 980,000 distinct CDR3 sequences, about 26% seen once. The input for sequencing was PBMCs, mostly from graft donor cells, taken 360 days after TCRalphabeta/CD19-depleted stem cell transplant. The source is a boy under two years old who had a stem cell transplant for SCID, so the T cells may come from the graft donor.

This chain links TRBV12-3 or TRBV12-4 with TRBJ2-1, with D perhaps being TRBD1 or TRBD2 (7 bases each). Trimming shortened V by 8 bases and J by 5 bases, and 16 bases separated the two germline ends. This CDR3 is 14 amino acids long. CDR3: CASSTGRGHNEQFF. In nucleotides, the CDR3 is TGTGCCAGCTCGACAGGGAGGGGACACAATGAGCAGTTCTTC.

The rearrangement uses TRBV12-3 or TRBV12-4 and TRBJ2-1, with D unclear. Trimming left V 7 bases short and J 6 bases short, with 16 bases between. The CDR3 has 14 residues. The CDR3 region is CASTVNRVPNEQFF. DNA of the CDR3: TGTGCCAGCACGGTCAACCGGGTTCCCAATGAGCAGTTCTTC.

The chain carries TRBV20-1 and TRBJ2-3; D gene ambiguous. Germline V lookup: CDR1 DFQATT, CDR2 SNEGSKA (reference sequence). The V and J ends lost 5 bases and 0 bases respectively, with 9 bases between them. This CDR3 spans 13 amino acids. In nucleotides, the CDR3 is TGCAGTGCTTTTCCTGACAGCACAGATACGCAGTATTTT. Amino acids: CSAFPDSTDTQYF.

The chain recombines TRBV5-1 with TRBJ2-1; D might be TRBD2 (7 bases). Germline values: CDR1 SGHRS, CDR2 YFSETQ. This CDR3 comprises 14 residues. Trimming cost V 2 bases and J 10 bases, with 16 bases left between them. The chain's CDR3 is CASSFGGPNREQFF. The CDR3, as DNA: TGCGCCAGCAGCTTCGGGGGGCCGAATCGAGAGCAGTTCTTC.

The J gene is TRBJ2-3, the V gene TRBV4-3; 7 positions match TRBD1. This CDR3 region has 17 residues. The V segment lost 0 bases and the J segment 2 bases; nucleotides outside the gene matches: 8. Germline V gene lookup returns CDR1 LGHNA and CDR2 YSLEER. CDR3 in amino acids: CASSQELRGTATDTQYF. CDR3 DNA sequence: TGCGCCAGCAGCCAAGAATTGAGGGGGACAGCCACAGATACGCAGTATTTT.

The genes are TRBV6-1 and TRBJ1-3; unclear D gene. This CDR3 has 15 amino acids. The V gene's germline CDR1 is MNHNS and CDR2 SASEGT. Trimming pared 6 bases from V and 0 bases from J, leaving 12 bases between. This chain's CDR3 is CASRSVTFSGNTIYF. The CDR3 bases are TGTGCCAGCAGGTCCGTTACCTTCTCTGGAAACACCATATATTTT.

This clonotype was seen more than once but under ten times. This chain connects TRBV7-2 to TRBJ2-5; D gene uncertain. CDR3 length equals 13 residues. Trimming pared 4 bases from V and 5 bases from J, leaving 11 bases between. Germline V gene sequence: CDR1 SGHTA, CDR2 FQGNSA. CDR3 amino acids: CASSSPVKETQYF. As DNA, the CDR3 is TGTGCCAGCAGCTCCCCCGTGAAGGAGACCCAGTACTTC.

The V and J genes are TRBV7-9 and TRBJ2-1; 9 nucleotides line up with TRBD2. The CDR3 spans 17 residues. After removal of 4 bases from V and 3 bases from J, the junction contained 10 bases not matched to a gene. CDR1 SEHNR and CDR2 FQNEAQ come from the germline V gene (reference sequence). In nucleotides, the CDR3 is TGTGCCAGCAGCTCTGAAGCCGGGACTAGCCTCTACAATGAGCAGTTCTTC. This codes for CASSSEAGTSLYNEQFF.

The chain carries TRBV2 and TRBJ1-2; D ambiguous. Per the germline V gene, CDR1 is SNHLY and CDR2 is FYNNEI. CDR3 length equals 11 residues. Deletions cut 2 bases from V and 4 bases from J, with 2 bases between. The DNA of the CDR3 is TGTGCCAGCAGTGAACTCTATGGCTACACCTTC. It encodes CASSELYGYTF.

The V gene is TRBV20-1, the J gene TRBJ2-7; D possibly corresponds to TRBD2 (6 bases). Germline V lookup: CDR1 DFQATT, CDR2 SNEGSKA (reference sequence). This CDR3 is 15 amino acids long. Trimming cost V 1 base and J 0 bases, with 13 bases left between them. The DNA of the CDR3 is TGCAGTGCTAGAGGCGGGAATCCCAACTCCTACGAGCAGTACTTC. It yields the protein CSARGGNPNSYEQYF.

This clonotype has just one count. The rearrangement links TRBV6-2 or TRBV6-3 to TRBJ1-5; no clear D gene. The V end was cut by 6 bases, the J end by 5 bases, with 17 bases between. The CDR3 runs 15 residues. Germline CDR1 is MNHEY and CDR2 is SVGEGT. CDR3 DNA: TGTGCCAGCAGCCGCCGGTCACAGATCGATCAGCCCCAGCATTTT. Its protein is CASSRRSQIDQPQHF.

This clonotype was counted a few times. The chain links TRBV12-3 or TRBV12-4 to TRBJ1-3; D may be TRBD1 (6 bases). Trimming took off 1 base at V and 1 base at J, with 11 bases between the two ends. The CDR3 has 16 amino acids. CDR3 region: CASSLGDNFSGNTIYF. The CDR3 region has the DNA TGTGCCAGCAGTTTAGGGGACAACTTTTCTGGAAACACCATATATTTT.

This chain uses TRBV2 with TRBJ1-5; D is ambiguous. The germline CDR1 and CDR2 sequences are SNHLY and FYNNEI. Trimming cost V 6 bases and J 5 bases, with 11 bases left between them. The CDR3 runs 13 residues. In DNA form, the CDR3 reads TGTGCCAGCAGGCCCGGGAGGCATCAGCCCCAGCATTTT. Protein sequence: CASRPGRHQPQHF. The variable domain in full, completed from reference TRBV2 and TRBJ1-5, reads EPEVTQTPSHQVTQMGQEVILRCVPISNHLYFYWYRQILGQKVEFLVSFYNNEISEKSEIFDDQFSVERPDGSNFTLKIRSTKLEDSAMYFCASRPGRHQPQHFGDGTRLSIL.

This clonotype was recorded a few times. This chain links TRBV20-1 with TRBJ1-1, with D uncertain. In germline, CDR1 is DFQATT, CDR2 SNEGSKA (reference sequence). Trimming shortened V by 3 bases and J by 7 bases, and 12 bases separated the two germline ends. This CDR3 is built from 12 residues. Here the CDR3 DNA reads TGCAGTGCTAGCTCGGGGTATGGTGAAGCTTTCTTT. Its translation is CSASSGYGEAFF.

The chain carries TRBV5-1 and TRBJ2-3; D unclear. This CDR3 has 14 residues. CDR1 and CDR2 (germline): SGHRS, YFSETQ. V lost 3 bases to trimming and J lost 6 bases, with 14 bases between them. The CDR3 loop is CASSSRTPADTQYF. CDR3 nucleotide sequence: TGCGCCAGCAGCTCTAGGACCCCGGCGGATACGCAGTATTTT.

This clonotype showed up just a few times. The V call is TRBV20-1, the J call TRBJ2-2; 7 nucleotides agree with TRBD2. The length of the CDR3 is 18 residues. V trimming: 0 bases; J trimming: 0 bases; junction bases outside the gene matches: 10. Germline V gene sequence: CDR1 DFQATT, CDR2 SNEGSKA (reference sequence). CDR3 sequence (DNA): TGCAGTGCTAGAGATTGGGAGACTAGCCCTACGAACACCGGGGAGCTGTTTTTT. Its translation is CSARDWETSPTNTGELFF.

The rearrangement links TRBV20-1 to TRBJ2-2, with D perhaps given as TRBD1 or TRBD2 (5 bases each). Germline V CDR1 and CDR2: DFQATT, SNEGSKA (reference sequence). The V end was cut by 0 bases, the J end by 4 bases, with 12 bases between. The CDR3 length is 15 residues. In nucleotides, the CDR3 is TGCAGTGCTAGAGAACGTGGGGGTGGCACCGGGGAGCTGTTTTTT. This encodes CSARERGGGTGELFF.

The CDR3 DNA sequence: TGTGCCAGCAGCTTAGCCTCTTACACCGGGGAGCTGTTTTTT. Its translation: CASSLASYTGELFF. The rearrangement links TRBV7-9 to TRBJ2-2; the D is unclear. The CDR3 consists of 14 residues. The germline gives CDR1 SEHNR, CDR2 FQNEAQ (reference sequence). V was pared by 0 bases and J by 3 bases, with 5 bases between.

The CDR3 loop reads CASSPPGTGGHEQYF. As DNA, the CDR3 is TGTGCCAGCAGTCCCCCCGGGACAGGGGGTCACGAGCAGTACTTC. The rearrangement links TRBV12-3 or TRBV12-4 to TRBJ2-7; 11 bases are shared with TRBD1. With V trimmed by 5 bases and J by 5 bases, 8 bases remained unmatched. The CDR3 totals 15 residues.

V is TRBV15 and J is TRBJ2-7; TRBD1 is a possible D gene (5 bases). CDR3 size: 16 residues. V lost 1 base and J 3 bases, leaving 16 bases between the germline ends. Per germline, CDR1 LNHNV and CDR2 YYDKDF (reference sequence). CDR3 sequence: CATSRVFRQSGYEQYF. The DNA of the CDR3 is TGTGCCACCAGCAGAGTTTTCCGACAGTCTGGCTACGAGCAGTACTTC.

The rearrangement links TRBV15 to TRBJ2-7; the match to TRBD2 covers 10 bases. Germline V gene data show CDR1 as LNHNV and CDR2 as YYDKDF (reference sequence). V lost 1 base, J lost 5 bases, and 5 bases stayed unmatched. The CDR3 is 15 amino acids. CDR3 DNA sequence: TGTGCCACCAGCAGAGTGGCTAGCGGGGGTGACGAGCAGTACTTC. Amino acids: CATSRVASGGDEQYF.

This clonotype was observed a few times. V is TRBV15 and J is TRBJ2-7, with 8 bases lining up with TRBD1. This CDR3 has 14 amino acids. Germline CDR1 and CDR2: LNHNV and YYDKDF (reference sequence). After removal of 0 bases from V and 5 bases from J, the junction contained 3 bases not matched to a gene. The CDR3 DNA reads TGTGCCACCAGCAGAGACAGACAGGGGAACGAGCAGTACTTC. Translation: CATSRDRQGNEQYF.

The CDR3 DNA is TGCAGTGCTCGCCCGACTAGAAACAAAAACATTCAGTACTTC. Translating gives CSARPTRNKNIQYF. The chain links TRBV20-1 to TRBJ2-4; D may be TRBD2 (6 bases). Germline lookup yields CDR1 DFQATT and CDR2 SNEGSKA (reference sequence). CDR3 length: 14 residues. V lost 5 bases and J 3 bases, leaving 14 bases between the germline ends.

This clonotype was counted ten times or more. The rearrangement joins TRBV27 to TRBJ2-1; 10 bases agree with TRBD2. The CDR3 consists of 16 residues. Looked up from germline, CDR1 is MNHEY and CDR2 is SMNVEV (reference sequence). The ends lost 5 bases at V and 4 bases at J; junction bases unmatched: 8. CDR3 sequence reads: CASSPLGLAAYNEQFF. The CDR3 DNA sequence: TGTGCCAGCAGTCCGCTCGGACTAGCGGCTTACAATGAGCAGTTCTTC.

The V and J genes are TRBV28 and TRBJ2-1; TRBD2 matches at 12 bases. Germline V gives CDR1 MDHEN, CDR2 SYDVKM. The V and J ends lost 5 bases and 3 bases, in that order; junction bases with no gene match: 8. The CDR3 totals 17 residues. The CDR3: CASSHTTLAGGYNEQFF. The CDR3 bases are TGTGCCAGCAGTCACACGACACTAGCGGGGGGCTACAATGAGCAGTTCTTC.

The chain couples TRBV5-1 to TRBJ2-1, with 8 bases fitting TRBD1. The CDR3 consists of 14 residues. The germline V gene encodes CDR1 SGHRS and CDR2 YFSETQ. Trimming cost V 4 bases and J 5 bases; bases outside gene matches: 5. The CDR3 is CASSRLGQDNEQFF. The CDR3 DNA sequence: TGCGCCAGCAGCAGATTGGGACAGGACAATGAGCAGTTCTTC.

The chain joins TRBV7-2 to TRBJ2-7, with 10 bases identical to TRBD2. V shed 8 bases, J shed 0 bases, and the junction held 7 bases outside the gene matches. The CDR3 is made up of 15 amino acids. Germline V gives CDR1 SGHTA, CDR2 FQGNSA. The CDR3 here is CASGGTSGASYEQYF. CDR3 DNA: TGTGCCAGCGGGGGCACTAGCGGGGCCTCCTACGAGCAGTACTTC. Full variable domain (rest looked up from reference TRBV7-2 and TRBJ2-7): GAGVSQSPSNKVTEKGKDVELRCDPISGHTALYWYRQSLGQGLEFLIYFQGNSAPDKSGLPSDRFSAERTGGSVSTLTIQRTQQEDSAVYLCASGGTSGASYEQYFGPGTRLTVT.

This clonotype was picked up a small number of times. The CDR3 reads CASDWDRGAGNTIYF. CDR3 DNA sequence: TGTGCCAGCGATTGGGACAGGGGGGCTGGAAACACCATATATTTT. This chain links TRBV5-5 with TRBJ1-3, with 11 bases lining up with TRBD1. V dropped 7 bases and J dropped 2; count of bases not matched to a gene: 5. This CDR3 spans 15 amino acids. Germline lookup yields CDR1 SGHKS and CDR2 YYEKEE (reference sequence).